The text below deals with one TCR beta chain. This entry comes from a study of T cells in Graves' hyperthyroidism and ophthalmopathy. There were TCR beta CDR3 regions amplified from RNA transcripts. The HTBI set primed first-round TCR CDR3 RT-PCR. TCRdb re-called the multiplex PCR reads through MiXCR, storing one row per CDR3 protein. Altogether around 690,000 distinct CDR3 sequences are present, approximately 15% being singletons, with the ten largest covering about a sixth. V gave up 4 bases and J gave up 9 bases; unmatched junction bases: 7. Germline CDR1 and CDR2: SGHAT and FQNNGV. The CDR3 runs to 15 residues.

Sequencing used blood. The chain links TRBV11-2 to TRBJ2-1; the match to TRBD2 covers 12 bases. The clonotype originates from a man aged 50-59 years with Graves' hyperthyroidism. In nucleotides, the CDR3 is TGTGCCAGCAGCTCTGGACTAGCGGGATGGGGTGAGCAGTTCTTC. Its translation: CASSSGLAGWGEQFF.